The T cell receptor beta chain under discussion was sequenced for a study of T cells after yellow fever vaccination (dated by TCRdb to the late 2010s). Regarding the study in general: The SMART-Seq v4 Ultra Low Input RNA kit was used to prepare libraries from fractions with low cell numbers. Blood was drawn at multiple timepoints before and after primary and secondary immunization, with bulk PBMC replicates and cell subsets isolated. Two healthy male donors made up the cohort, one aged 18 to 29 years and the other aged 30 to 40 years. To track T-cell clones before and after primary and booster YFV17D yellow fever vaccination, bulk TCR alpha and beta repertoires were sequenced longitudinally.

General findings and caveats noted by the study authors: Most clones expanded after primary vaccination (approximately 96% of CD4 and around 88% of CD8) were re-detected after the booster, suggesting that broad memory maintenance occurred. A small fraction of clonotypes appeared in both the CD4 and CD8 compartments, likely as a result of convergent recombination. The study included only a couple of donors, which limits how far the findings can be generalized. FACS-sorted repertoires could contain abundant contaminating clonotypes from the bulk population, so computational filtering was required. The secondary T-cell response was found to be weaker but faster than the primary response, with a peak reached on day 5 rather than on day 15.

The intended sense of this specimen's treatment or condition label: live attenuated yellow fever vaccine strain. At every blood-draw timepoint, two biological replicates of bulk PBMCs were collected. A standard Ficoll-Paque protocol was used to isolate PBMCs from peripheral blood. RNA was extracted with TriZol from bulk PBMCs, CD4 and CD8 fractions, and dextramer-positive and dextramer-negative fractions. Between the V and J ends, shortened by 4 bases and 3 bases respectively, the junction contains 14 bases. According to the germline V gene, CDR1 reads SGHRS and CDR2 reads YFSETQ. The CDR3 runs 15 residues from the cysteine to the phenylalanine. The only DNA kept is the CDR3, 45 bases in frame from the first base. TCR cDNA was synthesized by 5'RACE template switching, which introduced a universal primer site and unique molecular identifiers. cDNA synthesis was primed from both the TCR alpha and TCR beta constant segments. Two PCR steps were used to amplify libraries, with sample barcodes and sequencing adapters being added in the second step. Libraries were sequenced on Illumina HiSeq 2500 (2x100 bp) or NovaSeq (2x150 bp). The published analysis was carried out like this. MIGEC was used to demultiplex reads and collapse the reads into UMI consensus sequences, and MiXCR was used for V(D)J alignment. Using edgeR on replicate PBMC samples, clonotypes were called vaccine-responding if FDR was below 0.01 and the log2 fold change was above 5 up to day 15. Each bulk clonotype received a CD4 or CD8 identity based on whether the sequenced CD4 or CD8 repertoire contained that clonotype at higher abundance. The raw public data were reprocessed by TCRdb itself: fastp quality trimming at Q25, MiXCR clonotype calling, in-frame beta chains only. Rows are combined by CDR3 protein, so each entry shows the most common genes and DNA. The V and J calls reflect TCRdb's pipeline rather than the authors' work. In all, the sample holds about 350,000 distinct CDR3 sequences, and about 9.9% of those were seen once. In total, the top ten clones hold more than 15% of the sample.

Concerning this clonotype itself: Its antigen is currently not known. The sample holds no much larger clone one base away, and base qualities are not on file.

The specimen was PBMCs, collected on the day of the first yellow fever vaccination. Rearrangement joined TRBV5-1 to TRBJ1-5; D gene: possibly TRBD1, on 5 matching bases. This clonotype was sampled from a man younger than 30 who received the YFV17D yellow fever vaccine. The CDR3 reads as follows: CASSTAGGANQPQHF. The base sequence is TGCGCCAGCAGCACCGCAGGAGGGGCCAATCAGCCCCAGCATTTT.